This TCR beta chain was retrieved from a study of T-cell reconstitution after alpha-beta-depleted transplantation in children. The TCRbeta library was prepared with unique molecular identifiers. TCRdb re-analysed the PCR reads in MiXCR, keeping a single row per CDR3 protein. The sample lists 800,000 to 1,000,000 distinct CDR3 sequences, roughly 29% seen once, with approximately 30% in the top ten. In the case of this clonotype: Its specificity is unknown.

Findings of the study overall: Surviving recipient T cells and thymic progenitors produced the high day-60 TCRbeta diversity seen in some patients.

Germline CDR1 reads MDHEN; CDR2 reads SYDVKM. This CDR3 is built from 14 residues. J gave up 5 bases and V 3 bases, and 5 bases lay outside the gene matches. This rearrangement joins TRBV28 to TRBJ1-1; 8 positions match TRBD1. The starting material was PBMCs, mostly from graft donor cells, obtained 360 days after TCRalphabeta/CD19-depleted stem cell transplant. This sequence was found in a boy in the first two years of life who had a stem cell transplant for SCID, so the T cells may come from the graft donor. This CDR3 reads CASSFYRGRTEAFF. The CDR3 DNA is TGTGCCAGCAGTTTCTACAGGGGGAGGACTGAAGCTTTCTTT.